This TCR beta chain stems from a study of CD8+CD57+ T cells in acquired aplastic anemia. Across the study: Quantities of DNA derived from sorted CD4+ and CD8+ cells averaged approximately 3 ug.

Genomic DNA, serving as template, underwent TCR beta VDJ and CDR3 profiling. In TCRdb, the reads were re-called with MiXCR into one record per CDR3 protein. There are a few hundred thousand distinct CDR3 sequences in the sample; roughly 34% occur only once, and around 0.82% lies in the top ten. Study observations and caveats: Patients had roughly 29 CD8+ CDR3 sequences in common with controls (the shared set). Patients did not significantly differ from controls in CD8+ Simpson's diversity.

Patients chosen for sequencing had CD8+CD57+ cells that had expanded, as shown by flow cytometry. Turning to this clonotype: Its antigen is unknown.

This receptor was taken from a human donor with aplastic anemia. The sequencing input was sorted CD4+, CD8+, or CD8+CD57+ T cells (not recorded which) from PBMCs.

The CDR3 reads CASKGQVEGYTF. CDR3 sequence (DNA): TGTGCCAGCAAGGGGCAGGTCGAGGGCTACACCTTC. This chain links TRBV28 with TRBJ1-2; TRBD1 might be the D (5 bases). The CDR3 is 12 residues long. Germline CDR1 and CDR2: MDHEN and SYDVKM. V was shortened by 7 bases and J by 8 bases, with 14 bases between the two germline ends.